This T cell receptor (beta chain) came from a study of shared clonotypes between healthy human individuals. Whole-study findings and limits: Rarefaction indicated that sorted-subset sequencing remained incomplete although depth was large.

Germline loops: CDR1 SGHTA, CDR2 FQGNSA. J was trimmed by 7 bases and V by 5 bases; bases with no gene match: 17. This CDR3 contains 19 residues. Splitting of each subset's genomic DNA was done evenly across several immunoSEQ plates. Clones were read by immunoSEQ multiplex PCR, and TCRdb kept only the in-frame ones, dropping some. This table has 1,400,000 or so clones, around 98.5% appearing once. Of note for this clone: Its antigen is unknown.

This rearrangement joins TRBV7-2 to TRBJ2-7; 16 nucleotides line up with TRBD2. This receptor was obtained from a man aged 30 to 45 in good health. Material for sequencing was naive CD4+ T cells sorted from blood. The subset here: CD45RA+ positively selected. This CDR3 is CASSPPGLAGGLSLREQYF. CDR3 DNA: TGTGCCAGCAGCCCGCCGGGACTAGCGGGAGGGCTATCCCTACGGGAGCAGTACTTC. Based on the CDR3 plus reference TRBV7-2 and TRBJ2-7, the full variable domain is GAGVSQSPSNKVTEKGKDVELRCDPISGHTALYWYRQSLGQGLEFLIYFQGNSAPDKSGLPSDRFSAERTGGSVSTLTIQRTQQEDSAVYLCASSPPGLAGGLSLREQYFGPGTRLTVT.